Each of the 22 T cell receptor beta chains below was sequenced from the same sample in a study of T cells after yellow fever vaccination. Using its own MiXCR run on the 5' RACE reads, TCRdb lists one record per CDR3 protein. This table has hundreds of thousands of distinct CDR3 sequences, more than 9% appearing once. Specimen: PBMCs, collected on the day of the yellow fever booster vaccination. The receptor source for this set is a man aged 25-40 years who received the YFV17D yellow fever vaccine.

The chain recombines TRBV6-1 with TRBJ2-6; 9 nucleotides agree with TRBD1. The CDR3 is 16 amino acids. Germline trimming cut 8 bases from V and 1 base from J; bases unmatched to any gene: 6. Germline values: CDR1 MNHNS, CDR2 SASEGT. Here the CDR3 DNA reads TGTGCCAGCTCCGGGACAGGGACGTCTGGGGCCAACGTCCTGACTTTC. The encoded protein is CASSGTGTSGANVLTF.

In this sample, this clonotype turned up a few times. V and J are TRBV20-1 and TRBJ1-2, with D maybe TRBD1 (5 bases). The CDR3 has 11 residues. The germline gives CDR1 DFQATT, CDR2 SNEGSKA (reference sequence). CDR3 sequence reads: CSGDETGYYTF. The DNA of the CDR3 is TGCAGCGGGGACGAGACGGGATACTACACCTTC.

V gene TRBV5-4 combines with J gene TRBJ1-1, with a weak D call TRBD1 (6 bases). The CDR3 extends over 15 amino acids. The germline CDR1 and CDR2 sequences are SGHNT and YYREEE (reference sequence). Trimming left V 4 bases short and J 7 bases short, with 20 bases between. The CDR3 DNA reads TGTGCCAGCAGCCGGACAGTAAGGGGGAAGGTTGAAGCTTTCTTT. It encodes CASSRTVRGKVEAFF.

The DNA for the CDR3 is TGTGCCAGCAGTTTGTCGGCACAAGGGGATGAAAAACTGTTTTTT. Translation: CASSLSAQGDEKLFF. This chain joins TRBV28 and TRBJ1-4, with TRBD1 as a possible D gene (5 bases). With 3 bases removed from V and 6 bases from J, the gap between germline ends came to 14 bases. The CDR3 loop spans 15 amino acids. Germline CDR1 is MDHEN and CDR2 is SYDVKM.

This clonotype was seen repeatedly, ten times or more. The gene calls are TRBV7-2 and TRBJ2-5; 10 positions match TRBD2. The CDR3 covers 15 residues. Germline CDR1 and CDR2: SGHTA and FQGNSA. Losses at the gene ends were 4 bases for V and 7 bases for J; bases not matched to a gene: 9. CDR3 region: CASSSSRLAGGTQYF. The CDR3 DNA follows: TGTGCCAGCAGCTCCAGCCGATTAGCGGGGGGGACCCAGTACTTC.

The chain uses TRBV12-5 and TRBJ2-7; 13 positions agree with TRBD2. The germline V gene has CDR1 LGHNT and CDR2 FRNRAP. CDR3 length: 14 amino acids. Losses at the gene ends were 6 bases for V and 3 bases for J; bases not matched to a gene: 2. CDR3 sequence reads: CASGGTSGIYEQYF. The CDR3 DNA reads TGTGCTAGTGGGGGGACTAGCGGGATCTACGAGCAGTACTTC.

In this sample, this clonotype turned up a few times. The rearrangement uses TRBV7-9 and TRBJ2-2, with D maybe TRBD1 (6 bases). This CDR3 is built from 13 residues. Looked up from germline, CDR1 is SEHNR and CDR2 is FQNEAQ (reference sequence). V was pared by 5 bases and J by 4 bases, with 8 bases between. CDR3 in DNA: TGTGCCAGCAGCGTACAGGGCACCGGGGAGCTGTTTTTT. It is translated as CASSVQGTGELFF.

The chain links TRBV3-1 to TRBJ2-3; weak D call: TRBD2 (6 bases). The CDR3 loop spans 17 amino acids. Germline loops: CDR1 LGHDT, CDR2 YNNKEL (reference sequence). The germline V and J ends were trimmed by 2 bases and 2 bases, with 17 bases remaining between them. In DNA form, the CDR3 reads TGTGCCAGCAGCCAAAAGGGTCGGGGGAGCCTCACAGATACGCAGTATTTT. Protein product: CASSQKGRGSLTDTQYF.

This clonotype was counted a few times. In DNA form, the CDR3 reads TGTGCCAGCAGTTACTCGATTGGGGGGGGGACCGGGGAGCTGTTTTTT. Its protein product is CASSYSIGGGTGELFF. This sequence joins TRBV6-5 and TRBJ2-2; 7 bases line up with TRBD2. CDR1 MNHEY and CDR2 SVGAGI come from the germline V gene. This CDR3 comprises 16 residues. The V and J ends lost 0 bases and 5 bases, in that order; junction bases with no gene match: 6.

Only a few counts were recorded for this clonotype. The chain employs TRBV4-3 and TRBJ2-3; no clear D gene. This CDR3 contains 15 residues. Between the trimmed V and J ends, which lost 0 bases and 1 base, there was a span of 8 bases. Germline V CDR1 and CDR2: LGHNA, YSLEER. The chain's CDR3 is CASSQDPKGTDTQYF. The CDR3 nucleotides read TGCGCCAGCAGCCAAGATCCCAAAGGCACAGATACGCAGTATTTT.

V usage is TRBV12-3 or TRBV12-4 and J usage is TRBJ2-7; 8 positions match TRBD2. The J segment lost 5 bases and the V segment lost 0 bases, leaving 6 bases of the junction unmatched. This CDR3 contains 15 residues. This CDR3 is CASSLASGSYNEQYF. The CDR3 nucleotides are TGTGCCAGCAGTTTAGCCAGCGGGAGTTATAACGAGCAGTACTTC.

This clonotype was observed a handful of times. The rearrangement links TRBV11-1 to TRBJ2-5; 12 positions agree with TRBD2. J was trimmed by 4 bases and V by 5 bases; bases with no gene match: 14. The CDR3 covers 18 residues. Germline lookup yields CDR1 SGHAT and CDR2 FQDESV (reference sequence). CDR3 loop: CASSGWTSGAEFAETQYF. CDR3 DNA sequence: TGTGCCAGCAGCGGATGGACTAGCGGGGCTGAGTTTGCAGAGACCCAGTACTTC.

The chain is built from TRBV7-2 and TRBJ1-5; D remains ambiguous. CDR1 SGHTA and CDR2 FQGNSA come from the germline V gene. The CDR3 contains 13 residues. V was clipped by 1 base and J by 9 bases, with 10 bases between them. CDR3 in amino acids: CASSLGTVMPQHF. The CDR3, as DNA: TGTGCCAGCAGCTTAGGGACGGTGATGCCCCAGCATTTT.

This clonotype was detected only a few times. V is TRBV6-5 and J is TRBJ2-1; 8 bases are a match to TRBD1. The V segment lost 5 bases and the J segment 6 bases; nucleotides outside the gene matches: 9. The germline CDR1 and CDR2 sequences are MNHEY and SVGAGI. CDR3 length equals 15 residues. In nucleotides, the CDR3 is TGTGCCAGCAGTACCCGGACAGGGTTTTCCAATGAGCAGTTCTTC. The encoded protein is CASSTRTGFSNEQFF.

The chain joins TRBV29-1 to TRBJ1-2; 7 nucleotides align to TRBD1. Germline V gives CDR1 SQVTM, CDR2 ANQGSEA. V lost 6 bases and J lost 7; bases outside the gene matches: 14. There are 14 residues in the CDR3. The CDR3 region has the DNA TGCAGCGTGGACCAACCTTTACAGGGGCTTGGCTACACCTTC. It encodes CSVDQPLQGLGYTF. Variable domain in full (rest from reference TRBV29-1 and TRBJ1-2): SAVISQKPSRDICQRGTSLTIQCQVDSQVTMMFWYRQQPGQSLTLIATANQGSEATYESGFVIDKFPISRPNLTFSTLTVSNMSPEDSSIYLCSVDQPLQGLGYTFGSGTRLTVV.

This clonotype was counted between two and nine times. The chain carries TRBV7-9 and TRBJ2-1; no clear D gene. The length of the CDR3 is 13 residues. Per the germline V gene, CDR1 is SEHNR and CDR2 is FQNEAQ (reference sequence). V was cut by 1 base and J by 8 bases, with 9 bases left in between. CDR3 region: CASSLVVIHEQFF. The CDR3 DNA reads TGTGCCAGCAGCTTAGTAGTTATCCATGAGCAGTTCTTC.

This sequence joins TRBV30 and TRBJ1-2, with D perhaps matching TRBD1 (5 bases). Trimming left V 2 bases short and J 11 bases short, with 15 bases between. The CDR3 has 12 residues. Germline V CDR1 and CDR2: GTSNPN, SVGIG (reference sequence). The CDR3 DNA is TGTGCCTGGAGTCCAAGGTCAGGGAGGTACACCTTC. Its protein product is CAWSPRSGRYTF.

This clonotype was found a few times. This chain uses TRBV6-5 with TRBJ1-5; unclear D gene. Trimming took 2 bases from V and 4 from J, leaving 18 bases between them. Germline CDR1 reads MNHEY; CDR2 reads SVGAGI. This CDR3 region has 17 residues. CDR3 bases: TGTGCCAGCAGTTACCCCAAAGGCCCGTGGAGGAATCAGCCCCAGCATTTT. Protein product: CASSYPKGPWRNQPQHF.

This clonotype has just a few counts. The chain joins TRBV9 to TRBJ2-5, with D unclear. V lost 2 bases to trimming and J lost 3 bases, with 8 bases between them. The germline gives CDR1 SGDLS, CDR2 YYNGEE. The CDR3 sequence is 13 residues long. The CDR3 reads CASSVRTKETQYF. In DNA form, the CDR3 reads TGTGCCAGCAGCGTTCGGACCAAAGAGACCCAGTACTTC.

This clonotype was counted ten times or more. The V gene is TRBV7-2, the J gene TRBJ2-7; D is uncertain. The germline CDR1 and CDR2 sequences are SGHTA and FQGNSA. The ends were cut back, 6 bases at V and 1 base at J, with 7 bases in the middle. The CDR3 extends over 12 amino acids. DNA of the CDR3: TGTGCCAGCAGTTTTACTTCCTACGAGCAGTACTTC. The encoded protein is CASSFTSYEQYF.

This clonotype came up a few times. V and J are TRBV7-2 and TRBJ2-3, with TRBD1 matching 7 bases. The CDR3 has 17 amino acids. Germline CDR1 SGHTA, CDR2 FQGNSA. Trimming took 0 bases from V and 2 from J; bases not matched to a gene: 8. The chain's CDR3 is CASSLAGQVLSTDTQYF. The DNA of the CDR3 is TGTGCCAGCAGCTTAGCAGGACAGGTTCTGTCCACAGATACGCAGTATTTT.

This clonotype appeared many times. This chain connects TRBV7-6 to TRBJ2-7; D ambiguous. Looked up from germline, CDR1 is SGHVS and CDR2 is FNYEAQ. The CDR3 runs to 13 residues. Trimming pared 1 base from V and 3 bases from J, leaving 7 bases between. The CDR3 protein is CASSLGINYEQYF. The CDR3 DNA reads TGTGCCAGCAGCTTAGGTATTAACTACGAGCAGTACTTC.